These 27 T cell receptor beta chains were sequenced from one sample in a study of T cells after yellow fever vaccination. Via MiXCR, TCRdb re-called the 5' RACE reads, giving one row per CDR3 protein. The repertoire includes some 110,000 distinct CDR3 sequences, 8.4% of them detected once, and approximately 24% sits in the top ten. The sequenced sample was CD8+ T cells sorted from PBMCs, obtained 45 days after the yellow fever booster vaccination. The receptors stem from a man aged 30 to 45 who received the YFV17D yellow fever vaccine.

CDR3 residues: CASSLGQDTFYGYTF. The DNA for the CDR3 is TGTGCCAGCTCACTGGGACAGGACACCTTCTATGGCTACACCTTC. The chain recombines TRBV18 with TRBJ1-2; 8 nucleotides line up with TRBD1. CDR1 and CDR2 from the germline V gene are KGHSH and LQKENI. The trim removed 4 bases at V and 4 bases at J, leaving 8 bases unmatched. The CDR3 runs to 15 residues.

This clonotype was seen ten or more times. The chain links TRBV4-3 to TRBJ2-2; 9 nucleotides align to TRBD2. The ends lost 1 base at V and 6 bases at J; junction bases unmatched: 6. The CDR3 has 16 amino acids. CDR1 LGHNA and CDR2 YSLEER come from the germline V gene. CDR3 sequence reads: CASSQVAGGQAGELFF. The CDR3 nucleotides are TGCGCCAGCAGCCAAGTGGCGGGAGGGCAAGCCGGGGAGCTGTTTTTT.

Ten or more counts support this clonotype. The chain recombines TRBV27 with TRBJ2-7, with a possible D match to TRBD2 (5 bases). Germline loops: CDR1 MNHEY, CDR2 SMNVEV (reference sequence). The CDR3 has 14 amino acids. Trimming stripped 2 bases from V and 3 bases from J, with 11 bases between. The DNA for the CDR3 is TGTGCCAGCAGTTTACGTGGGAGCAACTACGAGCAGTACTTC. Translation gives CASSLRGSNYEQYF.

This clonotype was picked up a small number of times. J is TRBJ2-7 and V is TRBV4-1; TRBD2 matches at 12 bases. Trimming cost V 2 bases and J 5 bases; bases outside gene matches: 7. Germline V CDR1 and CDR2: MGHRA, YSYEKL. The CDR3 length is 16 residues. CDR3 amino acids: CASSQMLAGGGDEQYF. As DNA, the CDR3 is TGCGCCAGCAGCCAAATGCTAGCGGGAGGGGGAGACGAGCAGTACTTC.

The rearrangement links TRBV29-1 to TRBJ2-5, with 9 positions matching TRBD2. Germline CDR1 and CDR2: SQVTM and ANQGSEA. With 2 bases clipped from V and 1 base from J, the junction kept 5 bases outside the gene matches. The length of the CDR3 is 15 residues. The CDR3 coding sequence is TGCAGCGTTGAAAAGACTAGCGGCATCCAAGAGACCCAGTACTTC. It translates to CSVEKTSGIQETQYF.

As for this clonotype: The missing conserved phenylalanine or tryptophan at the end of this CDR3 makes a read error likely. J is TRBJ1-6 and V is TRBV28; the match to TRBD1 covers 7 bases. There are 16 residues in the CDR3. Germline V gene sequence: CDR1 MDHEN, CDR2 SYDVKM. The ends lost 6 bases at V and 0 bases at J; junction bases unmatched: 5. The CDR3 DNA is TGTGCCAGCAGCCAACAGGGGTACTCCTATAATTCACCCCTCCACCTT. Amino acids: CASSQQGYSYNSPLHL.

This clonotype has ten or more counts. This chain links TRBV13 with TRBJ2-5, with D possibly matching TRBD2 (5 bases). The CDR3 has 14 amino acids. The germline V gene has CDR1 PRHDT and CDR2 FYEKMQ (reference sequence). Trimming removed 5 bases from V and 5 bases from J, with 15 bases in between. The CDR3 sequence: CASSPRGSLETQYF. The CDR3 DNA sequence: TGTGCCAGCAGCCCCCGGGGATCTTTGGAGACCCAGTACTTC. The full variable domain, completed using reference TRBV13 and TRBJ2-5, is AAGVIQSPRHLIKEKRETATLKCYPIPRHDTVYWYQQGPGQDPQFLISFYEKMQSDKGSIPDRFSAQQFSDYHSELNMSSLELGDSALYFCASSPRGSLETQYFGPGTRLLVL.

Ten or more counts support this clonotype. The CDR3 protein is CASTHPGGQYF. CDR3 nucleotides: TGTGCCAGCACGCACCCGGGGGGGCAGTACTTC. This sequence joins TRBV11-2 and TRBJ2-7; 7 bases match TRBD2. The CDR3 runs 11 residues. Looked up from germline, CDR1 is SGHAT and CDR2 is FQNNGV. The trim removed 7 bases at V and 9 bases at J, leaving 6 bases unmatched.

On this clonotype: A read error may explain this, as a much larger clone is one base away. In DNA form, the CDR3 reads TGTGCCTGGATTGAGGGAGAGACCCAGTACTTC. It specifies CAWIEGETQYF. The chain is built from TRBV30 and TRBJ2-5; D might be TRBD2 (5 bases). The CDR3 is 11 residues long. Germline CDR1 is GTSNPN and CDR2 is SVGIG (reference sequence). V was pared by 4 bases and J by 4 bases, with 7 bases between.

The table lists this clonotype with a few counts. The chain has TRBV20-1 and TRBJ2-3; no firm D call. CDR1 DFQATT and CDR2 SNEGSKA come from the germline V gene (reference sequence). Trimming shortened V by 1 base and J by 5 bases, and 4 bases separated the two germline ends. The CDR3 is made up of 11 amino acids. The CDR3 region has the DNA TGCAGTGCTAGAGTTGTAGATACGCAGTATTTT. Residues: CSARVVDTQYF.

The chain has TRBV12-3 or TRBV12-4 and TRBJ2-2; 7 bases match TRBD2. V lost 5 bases and J lost 4; bases outside the gene matches: 13. The CDR3 is 17 amino acids. CDR3 in amino acids: CASSPRIVGRGTGELFF. DNA of the CDR3: TGTGCCAGCAGTCCCCGGATTGTAGGGAGGGGCACCGGGGAGCTGTTTTTT.

The chain carries TRBV18 and TRBJ1-1; no clear D. The CDR3 loop spans 16 amino acids. Germline CDR1 and CDR2: KGHSH and LQKENI. Trimming shortened V by 5 bases and J by 4 bases, and 20 bases separated the two germline ends. The CDR3 loop is CASSSIPGVMGTEAFF. The DNA of the CDR3 is TGTGCCAGCTCATCAATCCCAGGCGTCATGGGCACTGAAGCTTTCTTT. Looking up the rest from reference TRBV18 and TRBJ1-1 gives the full variable domain: NAGVMQNPRHLVRRRGQEARLRCSPMKGHSHVYWYRQLPEEGLKFMVYLQKENIIDESGMPKERFSAEFPKEGPSILRIQQVVRGDSAAYFCASSSIPGVMGTEAFFGQGTRLTVV.

There are many counts of this clonotype. The rearrangement uses TRBV7-2 and TRBJ2-7; the D is unclear. Trimming stripped 5 bases from V and 5 bases from J, with 16 bases between. Germline CDR1 reads SGHTA; CDR2 reads FQGNSA. The CDR3 is made up of 14 amino acids. CDR3 sequence reads: CASSHSGAANEQYF. CDR3 DNA: TGTGCCAGCAGCCACTCGGGTGCCGCCAACGAGCAGTACTTC.

This clonotype was detected many times. J is TRBJ2-5 and V is TRBV6-5; TRBD2 matches at 7 bases. Germline V gene data show CDR1 as MNHEY and CDR2 as SVGAGI. This CDR3 spans 14 amino acids. V was clipped by 1 base and J by 3 bases; unmatched bases: 2. The CDR3 DNA reads TGTGCCAGCAGTTACTTCGCGGGAGAAGAGACCCAGTACTTC. Translated, it gives CASSYFAGEETQYF.

This clonotype has at least ten counts. CDR3 residues: CASSSTSGASYEQYF. Here the CDR3 DNA reads TGTGCCAGCAGTTCGACTAGCGGGGCCTCCTACGAGCAGTACTTC. This chain uses TRBV7-9 with TRBJ2-7; 11 positions agree with TRBD2. Trimming removed 6 bases from V and 0 bases from J; junction bases left unmatched: 4. Germline V CDR1 and CDR2: SEHNR, FQNEAQ (reference sequence). This CDR3 comprises 15 residues. Using reference TRBV7-9 and TRBJ2-7 for the parts outside the CDR3, the full variable domain is DTGVSQNPRHKITKRGQNVTFRCDPISEHNRLYWYRQTLGQGPEFLTYFQNEAQLEKSRLLSDRFSAERPKGSFSTLEIQRTEQGDSAMYLCASSSTSGASYEQYFGPGTRLTVT.

In this sample, this clonotype turned up many times. This rearrangement joins TRBV7-9 to TRBJ1-1, with a tentative D call TRBD1 (6 bases). V was pared by 0 bases and J by 1 base, with 6 bases between. Germline V CDR1 and CDR2: SEHNR, FQNEAQ (reference sequence). The CDR3 has 14 residues. The CDR3 loop reads CASSLATGNTEAFF. CDR3 DNA sequence: TGTGCCAGCAGCTTAGCGACAGGGAACACTGAAGCTTTCTTT.

This clonotype was counted many times. The V gene is TRBV6-2 or TRBV6-3, the J gene TRBJ1-1; no clear D. The CDR3 length is 12 residues. Germline CDR1 is MNHEY and CDR2 is SVGEGT. V was trimmed by 5 bases and J by 4 bases, leaving 8 bases between them. The CDR3 region is CASSMPVTEAFF. The CDR3 nucleotides read TGTGCCAGCAGTATGCCAGTCACTGAAGCTTTCTTT.

This clonotype was recorded at least ten times. The chain combines TRBV27 with TRBJ2-2; D ambiguous. V was pared by 0 bases and J by 7 bases, with 6 bases between. The germline CDR1 and CDR2 sequences are MNHEY and SMNVEV (reference sequence). The CDR3 covers 13 residues. The CDR3 sequence: CASSLSEFGELFF. CDR3 DNA sequence: TGTGCCAGCAGTTTATCGGAGTTCGGGGAGCTGTTTTTT.

This clonotype has ten or more counts. V gene TRBV12-3 or TRBV12-4 combines with J gene TRBJ1-1, with D possibly matching TRBD1 (5 bases). The V end was cut by 8 bases, the J end by 6 bases, with 16 bases between. This CDR3 region has 13 residues. In DNA form, the CDR3 reads TGTGCCAGCCGACTGGGGGAAACGGCTGAAGCTTTCTTT. Amino acids: CASRLGETAEAFF.

A remark on this clonotype: One base away lies a much larger clone, so this may be a sequencing read error. Here the CDR3 DNA reads TGCGCCAGCAGTGACGGCCCCTTAAACCCAACCGGGGAGCTGTTTTTT. Its translation: CASSDGPLNPTGELFF. The chain links TRBV10-1 to TRBJ2-2; D unresolved. The germline V gene encodes CDR1 WNHNN and CDR2 SYGVQD (reference sequence). V lost 3 bases, J lost 5 bases, and 16 bases lay in between. There are 16 residues in the CDR3.

This clonotype showed up many times. The chain uses TRBV12-3 or TRBV12-4 and TRBJ2-1, with TRBD1 identical over 7 bases. The length of the CDR3 is 15 residues. After removal of 3 bases from V and 2 bases from J, the junction contained 4 bases not matched to a gene. This chain's CDR3 is CASSFRQGAYNEQFF. CDR3 bases: TGTGCCAGCAGTTTCAGGCAGGGGGCCTACAATGAGCAGTTCTTC.

This clonotype was recorded many times. V is TRBV7-8 and J is TRBJ2-7; 10 positions match TRBD2. Germline CDR1 SGHVS, CDR2 FQNEAQ. Trimming at V came to 1 base and at J to 9 bases, leaving 12 bases not matched to a gene. The CDR3 consists of 16 residues. CDR3: CASSLGFELAGIAQYF. CDR3 sequence (DNA): TGTGCCAGCAGCTTAGGGTTTGAACTAGCGGGAATTGCGCAGTACTTC. Filled out from reference TRBV7-8 and TRBJ2-7, the complete variable domain reads GAGVSQSPRYKVAKRGQDVALRCDPISGHVSLFWYQQALGQGPEFLTYFQNEAQLDKSGLPSDRFFAERPEGSVSTLKIQRTQQEDSAVYLCASSLGFELAGIAQYFGPGTRLTVT.

The sample holds many counts of this clonotype. This sequence joins TRBV4-3 and TRBJ1-5; D perhaps matches TRBD1 (6 bases). Germline loops: CDR1 LGHNA, CDR2 YSLEER. The length of the CDR3 is 15 residues. Trimming shortened V by 0 bases and J by 7 bases, and 13 bases separated the two germline ends. This CDR3 reads CASSQDAGAGQPQHF. The CDR3 nucleotides read TGCGCCAGCAGCCAAGATGCAGGGGCAGGGCAGCCCCAGCATTTT.

There are many counts of this clonotype. The chain employs TRBV28 and TRBJ2-7; weak D call: TRBD2 (5 bases). From germline, CDR1 is MDHEN and CDR2 SYDVKM. Trimming removed 6 bases from V and 6 bases from J, with 9 bases in between. This CDR3 has 11 residues. CDR3 sequence (DNA): TGTGCCAGCAGCCCGGGAACCGAGCAGTACTTC. Translated, it gives CASSPGTEQYF.

This clonotype has at least ten counts. V is TRBV9 and J is TRBJ2-7; TRBD2 matches 9 bases. The CDR3 spans 14 residues. The germline CDR1 and CDR2 sequences are SGDLS and YYNGEE. Losses at the gene ends were 4 bases for V and 7 bases for J; bases not matched to a gene: 9. The CDR3 DNA follows: TGTGCCAGCAGCTCGGGACTAGCCACGAGGGAGCAGTACTTC. Its protein product is CASSSGLATREQYF.

This clonotype was seen at least ten times. This chain links TRBV12-3 or TRBV12-4 with TRBJ2-7, with D possibly TRBD2 on 6 matching bases. V was shortened by 4 bases and J by 5 bases, with 9 bases between the two germline ends. The CDR3 spans 12 residues. CDR3 sequence reads: CASSSPGDEQYF. Here the CDR3 DNA reads TGTGCCAGCAGTTCTCCGGGGGACGAGCAGTACTTC.

This clonotype was picked up many times. This sequence joins TRBV6-5 and TRBJ2-2; D is undetermined. V dropped 2 bases and J dropped 6 bases, with 7 bases sitting between them. CDR1 MNHEY and CDR2 SVGAGI come from the germline V gene. The CDR3 has 13 amino acids. The CDR3: CASSYVGPGELFF. In nucleotides, the CDR3 is TGTGCCAGCAGTTACGTCGGCCCCGGGGAGCTGTTTTTT.